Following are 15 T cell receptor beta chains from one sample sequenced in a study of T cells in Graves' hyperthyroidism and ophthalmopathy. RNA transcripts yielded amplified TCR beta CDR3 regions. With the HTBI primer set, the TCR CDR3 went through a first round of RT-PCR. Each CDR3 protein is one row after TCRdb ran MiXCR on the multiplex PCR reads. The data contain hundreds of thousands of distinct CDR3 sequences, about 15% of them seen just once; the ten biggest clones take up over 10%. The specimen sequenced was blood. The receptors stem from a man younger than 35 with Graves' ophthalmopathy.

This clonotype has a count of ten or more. The chain's CDR3 is CAWSQDRAYEQYF. The CDR3, as DNA: TGTGCCTGGAGTCAGGACAGGGCGTACGAGCAGTACTTC. The V call is TRBV30, the J call TRBJ2-7, with 8 bases identical to TRBD1. Trimming at V came to 2 bases and at J to 4 bases, leaving 4 bases not matched to a gene. CDR3 length equals 13 residues. The germline gives CDR1 GTSNPN, CDR2 SVGIG (reference sequence).

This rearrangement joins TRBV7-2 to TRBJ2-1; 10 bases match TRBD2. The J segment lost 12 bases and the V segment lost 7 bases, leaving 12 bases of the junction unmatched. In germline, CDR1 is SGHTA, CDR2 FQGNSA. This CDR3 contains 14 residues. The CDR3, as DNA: TGTACCAGCACCACGGGCCTAGCGGGAGAGGGGCAGTTCTTC. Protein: CTSTTGLAGEGQFF.

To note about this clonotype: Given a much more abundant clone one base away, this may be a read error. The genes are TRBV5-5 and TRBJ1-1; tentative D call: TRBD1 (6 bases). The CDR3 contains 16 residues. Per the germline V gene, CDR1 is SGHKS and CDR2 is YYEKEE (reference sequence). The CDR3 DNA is TGTGCCGGCAGCTTACCGCAGGGGACCATGAACACTGAAGCTTTCTTT. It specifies CAGSLPQGTMNTEAFF.

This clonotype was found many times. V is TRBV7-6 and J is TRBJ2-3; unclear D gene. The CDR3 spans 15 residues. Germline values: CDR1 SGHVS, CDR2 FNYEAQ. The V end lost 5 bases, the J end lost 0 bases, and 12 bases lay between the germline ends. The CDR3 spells CASSQLGSSTDTQYF. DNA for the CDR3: TGTGCCAGCAGCCAGTTAGGTTCTAGCACAGATACGCAGTATTTT.

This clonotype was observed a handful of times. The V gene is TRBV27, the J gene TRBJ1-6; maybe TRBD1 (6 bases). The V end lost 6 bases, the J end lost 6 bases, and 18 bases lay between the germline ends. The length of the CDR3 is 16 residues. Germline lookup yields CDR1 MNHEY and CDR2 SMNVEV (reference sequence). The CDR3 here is CASSPRGEQGNSPLHF. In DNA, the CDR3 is TGTGCCAGCAGCCCCCGGGGGGAACAGGGTAATTCACCCCTCCACTTT.

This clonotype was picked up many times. The CDR3 nucleotides read TGCAGCGTTCGACAGGTCTCTGGAAACACCATATATTTT. Residues: CSVRQVSGNTIYF. This rearrangement joins TRBV29-1 to TRBJ1-3; possible D gene TRBD1, 6 bases. The CDR3 extends over 13 amino acids. Per germline, CDR1 SQVTM and CDR2 ANQGSEA. V shed 5 bases and J shed 0 bases, with 8 bases lying between them.

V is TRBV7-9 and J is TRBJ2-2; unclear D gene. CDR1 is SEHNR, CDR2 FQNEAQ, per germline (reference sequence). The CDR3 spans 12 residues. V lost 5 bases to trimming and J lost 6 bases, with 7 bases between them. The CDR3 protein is CASSPTSGELFF. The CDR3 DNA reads TGTGCCAGCAGCCCGACTTCCGGGGAGCTGTTTTTT.

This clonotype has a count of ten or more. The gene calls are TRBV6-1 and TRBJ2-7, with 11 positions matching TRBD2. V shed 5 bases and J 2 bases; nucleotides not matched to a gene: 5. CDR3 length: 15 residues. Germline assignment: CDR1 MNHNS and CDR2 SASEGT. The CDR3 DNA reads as TGTGCCAGCAGTTCCGGGACTAGCGGCACCTACGAGCAGTACTTC. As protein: CASSSGTSGTYEQYF.

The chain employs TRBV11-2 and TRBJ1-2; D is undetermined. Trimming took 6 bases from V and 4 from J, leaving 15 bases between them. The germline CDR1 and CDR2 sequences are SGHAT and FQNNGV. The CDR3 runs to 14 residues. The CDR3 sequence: CASSVGQIAYGYTF. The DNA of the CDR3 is TGTGCCAGCAGTGTAGGGCAGATAGCCTATGGCTACACCTTC.

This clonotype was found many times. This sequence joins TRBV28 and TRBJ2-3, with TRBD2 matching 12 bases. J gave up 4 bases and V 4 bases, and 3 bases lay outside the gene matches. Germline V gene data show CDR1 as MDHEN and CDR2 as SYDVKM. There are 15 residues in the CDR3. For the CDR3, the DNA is TGTGCCAGCAGTTGGACTAGCGGGAAACCAGATACGCAGTATTTT. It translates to CASSWTSGKPDTQYF.

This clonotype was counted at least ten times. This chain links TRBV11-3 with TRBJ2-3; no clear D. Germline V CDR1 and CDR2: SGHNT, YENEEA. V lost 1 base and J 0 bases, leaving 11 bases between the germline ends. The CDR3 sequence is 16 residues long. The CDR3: CASSLGSSTSTDTQYF. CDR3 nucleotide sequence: TGTGCCAGCAGCTTAGGATCATCTACTAGCACAGATACGCAGTATTTT.

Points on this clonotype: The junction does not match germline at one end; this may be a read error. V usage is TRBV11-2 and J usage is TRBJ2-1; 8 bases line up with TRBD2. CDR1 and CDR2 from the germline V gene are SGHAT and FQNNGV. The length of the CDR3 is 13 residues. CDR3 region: CTSSSGLANEEFF. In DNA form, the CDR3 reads TGTACCAGCAGCTCTGGACTAGCCAATGAGGAGTTCTTC.

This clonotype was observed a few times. CDR3 in DNA: TGTGCCAGCAGCCAAGAGCTAAGCGGGAGGGGCCGCACAGATACGCAGTATTTT. Its protein is CASSQELSGRGRTDTQYF. The chain joins TRBV2 to TRBJ2-3; TRBD2 aligns across 10 bases. This CDR3 is 18 amino acids long. Germline values: CDR1 SNHLY, CDR2 FYNNEI. V trimming: 6 bases; J trimming: 1 base; junction bases outside the gene matches: 13.

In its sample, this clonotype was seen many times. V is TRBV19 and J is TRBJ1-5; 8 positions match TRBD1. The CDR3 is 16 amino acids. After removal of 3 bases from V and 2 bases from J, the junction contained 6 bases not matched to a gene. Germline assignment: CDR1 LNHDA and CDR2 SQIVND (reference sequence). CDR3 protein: CASSIATGVGNQPQHF. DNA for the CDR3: TGTGCCAGTAGTATCGCGACAGGGGTGGGCAATCAGCCCCAGCATTTT.

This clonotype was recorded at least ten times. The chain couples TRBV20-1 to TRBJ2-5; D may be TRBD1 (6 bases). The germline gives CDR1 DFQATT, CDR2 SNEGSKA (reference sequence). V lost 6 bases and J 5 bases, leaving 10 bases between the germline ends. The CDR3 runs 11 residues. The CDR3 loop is CSASDRETQYF. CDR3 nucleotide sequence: TGCAGTGCAAGCGACAGGGAGACCCAGTACTTC.